The following is a T cell receptor beta chain sequence with its context. Its antigen is not identified. The sample comes from a study of cytomegalovirus exposure and HLA in healthy donors. Study-wide points: A list of more than 150 TCR beta chains associated with cytomegalovirus was given.

Amplification used 60 Vbeta primers and 13 Jbeta primers. Profiling relied on immunoSEQ multiplex PCR, and the TCRdb table lists in-frame clones only, not all of them. The table shows about 200,000 clones, with 60% to 80% occurring only once. CDR1 SGHAT and CDR2 FQNNGV come from the germline V gene. The CDR3 is 16 residues long. V was clipped by 5 bases and J by 5 bases, with 20 bases between them. The chain carries TRBV11-2 and TRBJ2-3; maybe TRBD2 (7 bases). The receptor's source is a woman younger than 45 in good health and CMV-seronegative. Specimen: PBMCs. CDR3 in amino acids: CASSRVFRGGLDTQYF. The CDR3, as DNA: TGTGCCAGCAGCCGAGTATTTAGGGGGGGCCTAGATACGCAGTATTTT.